This note documents a single TCR beta chain sequence. Per the original methods: How many nucleated cells were present was estimated from reference gene primer amplification. The repertoire was sequenced with immunoSEQ multiplex PCR; TCRdb's copy has only in-frame clones and lacks some. V and J calls and clone size come straight from that table; D and trimming were deduced from the DNA. Of more than 100,000 clones in the sample, 85% to 90% were seen once. These data originate in a study of blood T cell repertoires in COVID-19. The overall study: Material from acute and convalescent COVID-19 was sourced from the United States, Italy and Spain. T cells, B-cell-depleted T cells, or PBMCs supplied cDNA or gDNA.

Germline CDR1 is MGHRA and CDR2 is YSYEKL. The V end was cut by 1 base, the J end by 1 base, with 10 bases between. The CDR3 is made up of 15 amino acids. What was sequenced was peripheral blood. This clonotype originated in a man aged 65-85 years with active COVID-19. The V gene is TRBV4-1, the J gene TRBJ2-5; possibly TRBD1 for D (6 bases). The CDR3 is CASSQGGGTQETQYF. The CDR3 nucleotides read TGCGCCAGCAGCCAAGGAGGGGGAACCCAAGAGACCCAGTACTTC.